Listed below are T cell receptor beta chains from one sample, sequenced in a study of T-cell reconstitution after alpha-beta-depleted transplantation in children. TCRdb re-derived calls from the PCR reads in MiXCR, one entry per CDR3 protein. Of roughly 100,000 distinct CDR3 sequences in the sample, roughly 8.4% are singletons; the top ten hold about 7%. The input for sequencing was PBMCs from the stem cell graft donor, taken from the stem cell graft. The receptors come from a human donor who donated a stem cell graft to a child with congenital amegakaryocytic thrombocytopenia. Both conserved end residues are part of each CDR3. A D gene is named only where the DNA matches it firmly. Only some rows state a clone size, as once, few, many or a class for expanded clones.

clone_size: many; j_call: TRBJ1-1; d_call: -; v_call: TRBV20-1; cdr3_aa: CSARATANTEAFF; cdr3_nt: TGCAGTGCTAGAGCGACGGCGAACACTGAAGCTTTCTTT
clone_size: many; j_call: TRBJ2-3; d_call: -; v_call: TRBV20-1; cdr3_aa: CSARDRRASGGRTGRTDTQYF; cdr3_nt: TGCAGTGCTAGAGATCGTCGCGCTAGTGGGGGTAGGACCGGGCGGACAGATACGCAGTATTTT
clone_size: many; j_call: TRBJ2-3; d_call: TRBD2; v_call: TRBV12-3/TRBV12-4; cdr3_aa: CASSSSPGLAGGGTDTQYF; cdr3_nt: TGTGCCAGCAGTTCCTCTCCGGGACTAGCGGGAGGTGGGACAGATACGCAGTATTTT
clone_size: -; j_call: TRBJ2-2; d_call: -; v_call: TRBV29-1; cdr3_aa: CSAAVSGDAGELFF; cdr3_nt: TGCAGCGCTGCTGTTTCAGGAGATGCCGGGGAGCTGTTTTTT
clone_size: many; j_call: TRBJ1-1; d_call: TRBD1; v_call: TRBV7-9; cdr3_aa: CASSSGGGTEAFF; cdr3_nt: TGTGCCAGCAGTTCAGGGGGAGGCACTGAAGCTTTCTTT
clone_size: many; j_call: TRBJ2-3; d_call: -; v_call: TRBV29-1; cdr3_aa: CSVEGRQGGTDTQYF; cdr3_nt: TGCAGCGTTGAAGGGCGGCAGGGAGGTACAGATACGCAGTATTTT
clone_size: many; j_call: TRBJ1-6; d_call: -; v_call: TRBV5-1; cdr3_aa: CASSPEAGVRSPLHF; cdr3_nt: TGCGCCAGCAGCCCGGAGGCAGGGGTCAGGTCACCCCTCCACTTT
clone_size: -; j_call: TRBJ2-3; d_call: TRBD2; v_call: TRBV24-1; cdr3_aa: CGASDLGGRTPDTQYF; cdr3_nt: TGTGGGGCCAGTGATTTGGGCGGGAGGACCCCAGATACGCAGTATTTT
clone_size: many; j_call: TRBJ1-4; d_call: -; v_call: TRBV3-1; cdr3_aa: CASSPGQKNEKLFF; cdr3_nt: TGTGCCAGCAGCCCAGGACAGAAGAATGAAAAACTGTTTTTT
clone_size: many; j_call: TRBJ2-5; d_call: -; v_call: TRBV7-9; cdr3_aa: CASSLGDPEGTQYF; cdr3_nt: TGTGCCAGCAGCTTAGGGGACCCCGAAGGGACCCAGTACTTC
clone_size: many; j_call: TRBJ1-4; d_call: -; v_call: TRBV20-1; cdr3_aa: CSVRPAGRTNEKLFF; cdr3_nt: TGCAGTGTTCGGCCAGCGGGTAGAACTAATGAAAAACTGTTTTTT
clone_size: many; j_call: TRBJ2-1; d_call: -; v_call: TRBV10-3; cdr3_aa: CAISEGASRDNEQFF; cdr3_nt: TGTGCCATCAGTGAGGGGGCTTCAAGAGACAATGAGCAGTTCTTC
clone_size: many; j_call: TRBJ1-1; d_call: -; v_call: TRBV30; cdr3_aa: CAWSRERWSAFF; cdr3_nt: TGTGCCTGGAGTCGGGAAAGATGGTCAGCTTTCTTT
clone_size: many; j_call: TRBJ1-6; d_call: -; v_call: TRBV5-6; cdr3_aa: CASSSETGDNSPLHF; cdr3_nt: TGTGCCAGCAGCTCAGAGACAGGCGATAATTCACCCCTCCACTTT
clone_size: many; j_call: TRBJ2-1; d_call: -; v_call: TRBV6-2/TRBV6-3; cdr3_aa: CASADSEQFF; cdr3_nt: TGTGCCAGTGCGGACTCCGAGCAGTTCTTC
clone_size: many; j_call: TRBJ2-1; d_call: -; v_call: TRBV4-1; cdr3_aa: CASSQDPESGPYNEQFF; cdr3_nt: TGCGCCAGCAGCCAAGATCCCGAATCAGGGCCCTACAATGAGCAGTTCTTC
clone_size: many; j_call: TRBJ1-3; d_call: TRBD1; v_call: TRBV3-1; cdr3_aa: CASSRRTGTGGFSGNTIYF; cdr3_nt: TGTGCCAGCAGCCGAAGGACTGGGACAGGGGGGTTCTCTGGAAACACCATATATTTT
clone_size: many; j_call: TRBJ2-1; d_call: -; v_call: TRBV7-9; cdr3_aa: CASSLVVGPDLAYEQFF; cdr3_nt: TGTGCCAGCAGCTTAGTTGTGGGACCCGATCTGGCTTATGAGCAGTTCTTC
clone_size: many; j_call: TRBJ2-1; d_call: TRBD1; v_call: TRBV5-1; cdr3_aa: CASSLDRGNNEQFF; cdr3_nt: TGCGCCAGCAGCTTGGACAGGGGTAACAATGAGCAGTTCTTC
clone_size: many; j_call: TRBJ1-6; d_call: TRBD1; v_call: TRBV25-1; cdr3_aa: CASSELGQGRNSPLHF; cdr3_nt: TGTGCCAGCAGTGAATTGGGACAGGGGCGTAATTCACCCCTCCACTTT
clone_size: medium-sized; j_call: TRBJ2-1; d_call: TRBD2; v_call: TRBV7-2; cdr3_aa: CASSSLAGVTNEQFF; cdr3_nt: TGTGCCAGCAGCTCACTAGCGGGAGTAACGAATGAGCAGTTCTTC
clone_size: few; j_call: TRBJ2-3; d_call: -; v_call: TRBV5-1; cdr3_aa: CASSLDGSRTDTQYF; cdr3_nt: TGCGCCAGCAGCTTGGATGGAAGTCGCACAGATACGCAGTATTTT
clone_size: many; j_call: TRBJ2-3; d_call: TRBD2; v_call: TRBV6-2/TRBV6-3; cdr3_aa: CASSPIVPPGLATSTDTQYF; cdr3_nt: TGTGCCAGCAGTCCAATAGTTCCTCCGGGACTAGCAACCAGCACAGATACGCAGTATTTT
clone_size: many; j_call: TRBJ1-4; d_call: TRBD1; v_call: TRBV5-1; cdr3_aa: CASSLTTGQSEKLFF; cdr3_nt: TGCGCCAGCAGCTTGACTACGGGACAGTCGGAAAAACTGTTTTTT
clone_size: many; j_call: TRBJ1-1; d_call: -; v_call: TRBV5-6; cdr3_aa: CASTMMNTEAFF; cdr3_nt: TGTGCCAGCACCATGATGAACACTGAAGCTTTCTTT
clone_size: many; j_call: TRBJ2-3; d_call: -; v_call: TRBV12-3/TRBV12-4; cdr3_aa: CASSLGSGPETDTQYF; cdr3_nt: TGTGCCAGCAGTTTAGGGAGCGGCCCGGAGACAGATACGCAGTATTTT
clone_size: many; j_call: TRBJ2-5; d_call: TRBD2; v_call: TRBV7-8; cdr3_aa: CASSWPVGGKQETQYF; cdr3_nt: TGTGCCAGCAGCTGGCCGGTGGGAGGGAAACAAGAGACCCAGTACTTC